This T cell receptor beta chain was found in a study of OX40 agonist ivuxolimab in advanced cancers. Study summary: Every patient in dose escalation had hepatocellular carcinoma, melanoma, renal cell or head and neck cancer.

In its sample, this clone was seen a few times. V lost 4 bases and J 8 bases, leaving 8 bases between the germline ends. Germline CDR1 LNHDA, CDR2 SQIVND (reference sequence). This CDR3 is 11 amino acids long. Profiling relied on immunoSEQ multiplex PCR, and the TCRdb table lists in-frame clones only, not all of them. The sample has 65,000 to 90,000 clones, roughly 90% seen once; the top ten hold about 0.8%. This specimen consisted of CD4+ or CD8+ T cells sorted from blood, obtained in a trial of the OX40 agonist ivuxolimab. J is TRBJ1-1 and V is TRBV19; D not resolved. The sequence was collected from an adult with an advanced solid tumor such as melanoma, head and neck, liver or kidney cancer. CDR3 region: CASSTEGEAFF. CDR3 DNA: TGTGCCAGTAGTACCGAAGGAGAAGCTTTCTTT.